A single sample gave rise to the 27 T cell receptor beta chains below, sequenced in a study of cytotoxic CD8 clonotypes in ibrutinib-treated CLL. Assay used: immunoSEQ multiplex PCR; TCRdb lists only in-frame clones, some missing. Of 250,000 to 350,000 clones detected, approximately 79% appear once; the ten largest clones hold roughly 6%. Specimen: PBMCs, collected at disease progression, from a patient treated with ibrutinib. Source of these receptors: a human donor with chronic lymphocytic leukemia.

The table lists this clone with a few counts. The V call is TRBV5-1, the J call TRBJ1-5; D is ambiguous. Germline values: CDR1 SGHRS, CDR2 YFSETQ. The CDR3 covers 15 residues. V was cut by 4 bases and J by 3 bases, with 14 bases left in between. CDR3 sequence (DNA): TGCGCCAGCAGCCTTGGGGTAGGCTACAATCAGCCCCAGCATTTT. Protein product: CASSLGVGYNQPQHF.

The chain recombines TRBV7-9 with TRBJ2-7; perhaps D is TRBD1 or TRBD2 (5 bases each). CDR3 length: 14 residues. The germline V gene encodes CDR1 SEHNR and CDR2 FQNEAQ (reference sequence). Trimming cost V 5 bases and J 3 bases, with 14 bases left between them. CDR3 nucleotide sequence: TGTGCCAGCAGCAACCACTGGGGGAGCTACGAGCAGTACTTC. Translated: CASSNHWGSYEQYF.

This clone has a handful of counts. This chain uses TRBV6-6 with TRBJ1-6; D remains ambiguous. Germline lookup yields CDR1 MNHNY and CDR2 SVGAGI (reference sequence). With 8 bases removed from V and 10 bases from J, the gap between germline ends came to 9 bases. The CDR3 runs to 11 residues. CDR3 DNA sequence: TGTGCCAGCCTGCCCACCTCACCCCTCCACTTT. As protein: CASLPTSPLHF.

V is TRBV29-1 and J is TRBJ2-5; D tentatively reads TRBD1 or TRBD2 (5 bases each). The CDR3 extends over 15 amino acids. The ends were cut back, 4 bases at V and 4 bases at J, with 19 bases in the middle. The germline gives CDR1 SQVTM, CDR2 ANQGSEA. CDR3 DNA: TGCAGCGTTGTTGGGGGTAAGACTTCTCGAGAGACCCAGTACTTC. This gives the protein CSVVGGKTSRETQYF.

The chain has TRBV11-2 and TRBJ1-6; 7 nucleotides agree with TRBD1. CDR3 size: 18 residues. The germline gives CDR1 SGHAT, CDR2 FQNNGV. Trimming took 2 bases from V and 7 from J; bases not matched to a gene: 14. DNA of the CDR3: TGTGCCAGCAGCTTAAGGACCAGGGGGGTCGGGCGGAATTCACCCCTCCACTTT. Amino acids: CASSLRTRGVGRNSPLHF. Based on the CDR3 plus reference TRBV11-2 and TRBJ1-6, the full variable domain is EAGVAQSPRYKIIEKRQSVAFWCNPISGHATLYWYQQILGQGPKLLIQFQNNGVVDDSQLPKDRFSAERLKGVDSTLKIQPAKLEDSAVYLCASSLRTRGVGRNSPLHFGNGTRLTVT.

The chain couples TRBV19 to TRBJ2-1; 9 nucleotides line up with TRBD1. The CDR3 length is 12 residues. Germline V CDR1 and CDR2: LNHDA, SQIVND (reference sequence). Trimming took 5 bases from V and 13 from J; bases not matched to a gene: 6. CDR3 sequence reads: CASSGGTGRQFF. CDR3 in DNA: TGTGCCAGTAGTGGGGGGACAGGGAGACAGTTCTTC.

The chain couples TRBV29-1 to TRBJ1-2; the D gene is possibly TRBD1 (5 bases). Germline V lookup: CDR1 SQVTM, CDR2 ANQGSEA. This CDR3 comprises 11 residues. Trimming removed 4 bases from V and 8 bases from J, with 11 bases in between. In DNA form, the CDR3 reads TGCAGCGTTGCTTTGGGGGAAGGCTACACCTTC. Residues: CSVALGEGYTF.

The V call is TRBV5-1, the J call TRBJ2-1; TRBD2 agrees at 10 bases. The germline gives CDR1 SGHRS, CDR2 YFSETQ. V shed 0 bases, J shed 4 bases, and the junction held 7 bases outside the gene matches. This CDR3 is built from 17 residues. The CDR3 nucleotides read TGCGCCAGCAGCTTGGGCCTAGCGGGAGTCATATACAATGAGCAGTTCTTC. Amino acid sequence: CASSLGLAGVIYNEQFF.

V is TRBV15 and J is TRBJ1-2; perhaps TRBD1 as D (6 bases). CDR1 and CDR2 (germline): LNHNV, YYDKDF (reference sequence). Trimming took 1 base from V and 4 from J, leaving 16 bases between them. CDR3 length equals 16 residues. The chain's CDR3 is CATSRGGAQGGYGYTF. CDR3 in DNA: TGTGCCACCAGCAGAGGGGGGGCACAAGGCGGCTATGGCTACACCTTC.

This clone is a singleton in its sample. This CDR3 is CASSFGGRSNNEQYF. DNA of the CDR3: TGTGCCAGCAGTTTCGGAGGGAGATCTAACAACGAGCAGTACTTC. The rearrangement joins TRBV28 to TRBJ2-7; maybe TRBD2 (6 bases). This CDR3 has 15 amino acids. Trimming took off 3 bases at V and 5 bases at J, with 17 bases between the two ends. CDR1 and CDR2 (germline): MDHEN, SYDVKM.

The rearrangement joins TRBV5-6 to TRBJ1-2, with D possibly TRBD1 on 6 matching bases. Trimming took off 1 base at V and 6 bases at J, with 16 bases between the two ends. This CDR3 has 15 residues. CDR1 SGHDT and CDR2 YYEEEE come from the germline V gene. The DNA for the CDR3 is TGTGCCAGCAGCTTGTTTGGGGGCGAGGGAAATGGCTACACCTTC. This sequence encodes CASSLFGGEGNGYTF.

The chain joins TRBV5-4 to TRBJ2-2; D remains unclear. The V end was cut by 1 base, the J end by 5 bases, with 9 bases between. The germline gives CDR1 SGHNT, CDR2 YYREEE (reference sequence). This CDR3 has 14 residues. The DNA of the CDR3 is TGTGCCAGCAGCTTGATGCGCGAGACCGGGGAGCTGTTTTTT. Its translation is CASSLMRETGELFF. Full variable domain (missing parts from reference TRBV5-4 and TRBJ2-2): ETGVTQSPTHLIKTRGQQVTLRCSSQSGHNTVSWYQQALGQGPQFIFQYYREEENGRGNFPPRFSGLQFPNYSSELNVNALELDDSALYLCASSLMRETGELFFGEGSRLTVL.

This chain connects TRBV18 to TRBJ1-2; 7 bases are a match to TRBD1. The CDR3 is 15 residues long. Germline-derived CDR1 and CDR2 are KGHSH and LQKENI. The ends lost 3 bases at V and 0 bases at J; junction bases unmatched: 4. CDR3 loop: CASSPRGVANYGYTF. CDR3 DNA sequence: TGTGCCAGCTCACCCAGGGGGGTAGCTAACTATGGCTACACCTTC.

The chain carries TRBV11-2 and TRBJ2-7; D possibly corresponds to TRBD1 (6 bases). Per germline, CDR1 SGHAT and CDR2 FQNNGV. This CDR3 spans 15 amino acids. Trimming stripped 1 base from V and 1 base from J, with 11 bases between. CDR3 nucleotides: TGTGCCAGCAGCTTAGCCAGGGGACAATCCTACGAGCAGTACTTC. This gives the protein CASSLARGQSYEQYF.

V gene TRBV28 combines with J gene TRBJ2-7; 8 nucleotides match TRBD2. With V trimmed by 3 bases and J by 2 bases, 9 bases remained unmatched. CDR1 and CDR2 from the germline V gene are MDHEN and SYDVKM. The CDR3 contains 16 residues. CDR3 coding DNA: TGTGCCAGCAGTTTCGACGAGCGGGGGCCCCCCTACGAGCAGTACTTC. This translates into CASSFDERGPPYEQYF.

The V gene is TRBV18, the J gene TRBJ2-7; TRBD2 is a possible D gene (5 bases). This CDR3 contains 13 residues. V shed 3 bases and J shed 3 bases, with 9 bases lying between them. The germline gives CDR1 KGHSH, CDR2 LQKENI. The CDR3 loop is CASSPAGIYEQYF. The CDR3, as DNA: TGTGCCAGCTCACCGGCCGGGATCTACGAGCAGTACTTC.

This clone showed up just a few times. This sequence joins TRBV4-1 and TRBJ2-7; 8 bases map to TRBD1. Per the germline V gene, CDR1 is MGHRA and CDR2 is YSYEKL. The V segment lost 1 base and the J segment 2 bases; nucleotides outside the gene matches: 4. The CDR3 covers 15 residues. CDR3: CASSQAPGQAYEQYF. The CDR3 DNA follows: TGCGCCAGCAGCCAAGCTCCGGGACAGGCCTACGAGCAGTACTTC.

The V gene is TRBV5-6, the J gene TRBJ2-5; D is unclear. Germline values: CDR1 SGHDT, CDR2 YYEEEE. This CDR3 contains 14 residues. Trimming took off 5 bases at V and 3 bases at J, with 14 bases between the two ends. The CDR3 protein is CASSYVGRKETQYF. CDR3 DNA sequence: TGTGCCAGCAGTTACGTAGGGCGGAAAGAGACCCAGTACTTC. Drawing the rest from reference TRBV5-6 and TRBJ2-5, the complete variable domain is DAGVTQSPTHLIKTRGQQVTLRCSPKSGHDTVSWYQQALGQGPQFIFQYYEEEERQRGNFPDRFSGHQFPNYSSELNVNALLLGDSALYLCASSYVGRKETQYFGPGTRLLVL.

This chain uses TRBV21-1 with TRBJ1-5. TRBV21-1 constitutes a pseudogene. The length of the CDR3 is 15 residues. CDR3 sequence (DNA): TGTGCCAGCAGCAAAGGAGGCGGCTGCAATCAGCCCCAGCATTTT. Amino acid sequence: CASSKGGGCNQPQHF.

The chain recombines TRBV9 with TRBJ2-5, with D hard to call. The length of the CDR3 is 13 residues. The germline V gene has CDR1 SGDLS and CDR2 YYNGEE. Trimming took off 4 bases at V and 4 bases at J, with 11 bases between the two ends. The CDR3 protein is CASSTGPRETQYF. CDR3 bases: TGTGCCAGCAGCACCGGACCCCGAGAGACCCAGTACTTC.

The rearrangement links TRBV11-2 to TRBJ2-5; no definite D call. CDR1 is SGHAT and CDR2 is FQNNGV in the germline V gene. Trimming shortened V by 5 bases and J by 5 bases, and 12 bases separated the two germline ends. The CDR3 has 13 amino acids. CDR3 residues: CASSPSGWETQYF. The CDR3 nucleotides read TGTGCCAGCAGCCCTAGTGGGTGGGAGACCCAGTACTTC. Drawing the rest from reference TRBV11-2 and TRBJ2-5, the complete variable domain is EAGVAQSPRYKIIEKRQSVAFWCNPISGHATLYWYQQILGQGPKLLIQFQNNGVVDDSQLPKDRFSAERLKGVDSTLKIQPAKLEDSAVYLCASSPSGWETQYFGPGTRLLVL.

The chain is built from TRBV4-1 and TRBJ1-6, with 9 bases matching TRBD1. Germline CDR1 and CDR2: MGHRA and YSYEKL. The CDR3 spans 15 residues. Losses at the gene ends were 1 base for V and 12 bases for J; bases not matched to a gene: 7. CDR3 DNA: TGCGCCAGCAGCCAAGTACAGGGGGCGTTCATACCCCTCCACTTT. It yields the protein CASSQVQGAFIPLHF.

This rearrangement joins TRBV7-3 to TRBJ2-5; 7 nucleotides agree with TRBD2. The V and J ends lost 3 bases and 5 bases, in that order; junction bases with no gene match: 6. This CDR3 has 14 residues. From germline, CDR1 is SGHTA and CDR2 FQGTGA. Here the CDR3 reads CASSLGRGGETQYF. The DNA of the CDR3 is TGTGCCAGCAGCTTGGGAAGGGGAGGGGAGACCCAGTACTTC.

This chain links TRBV6-1 with TRBJ2-2; D not certain. The CDR3 sequence is 15 residues long. V was pared by 3 bases and J by 1 base, with 9 bases between. Germline CDR1 MNHNS, CDR2 SASEGT. CDR3 in DNA: TGTGCCAGCAGTGACAGTCGAAGGAACACCGGGGAGCTGTTTTTT. Its protein product is CASSDSRRNTGELFF.

The sample holds a few counts of this clone. The rearrangement links TRBV18 to TRBJ2-2; possibly TRBD2 for D (6 bases). Germline V gene lookup returns CDR1 KGHSH and CDR2 LQKENI. CDR3 length: 17 amino acids. Trimming cost V 3 bases and J 3 bases, with 17 bases left between them. The CDR3 bases are TGTGCCAGCTCACCGAAATCGGGGGTCAGTGACACCGGGGAGCTGTTTTTT. It is translated as CASSPKSGVSDTGELFF.

J is TRBJ2-7 and V is TRBV5-1; TRBD2 matches 10 bases. CDR3 length equals 14 residues. Germline V lookup: CDR1 SGHRS, CDR2 YFSETQ. J lost 0 bases, V lost 5 bases, and 2 bases had no gene match. In DNA form, the CDR3 reads TGCGCCAGCAGAGTAGCGGGGGGCTCCTACGAGCAGTACTTC. This translates into CASRVAGGSYEQYF.

The chain links TRBV5-4 to TRBJ1-2, with D possibly TRBD1 on 6 matching bases. The germline CDR1 and CDR2 sequences are SGHNT and YYREEE (reference sequence). V was cut by 0 bases and J by 4 bases, with 7 bases left in between. This CDR3 spans 13 amino acids. CDR3 bases: TGTGCCAGCAGCTTGGGGACAGCCTATGGCTACACCTTC. Amino acids: CASSLGTAYGYTF.